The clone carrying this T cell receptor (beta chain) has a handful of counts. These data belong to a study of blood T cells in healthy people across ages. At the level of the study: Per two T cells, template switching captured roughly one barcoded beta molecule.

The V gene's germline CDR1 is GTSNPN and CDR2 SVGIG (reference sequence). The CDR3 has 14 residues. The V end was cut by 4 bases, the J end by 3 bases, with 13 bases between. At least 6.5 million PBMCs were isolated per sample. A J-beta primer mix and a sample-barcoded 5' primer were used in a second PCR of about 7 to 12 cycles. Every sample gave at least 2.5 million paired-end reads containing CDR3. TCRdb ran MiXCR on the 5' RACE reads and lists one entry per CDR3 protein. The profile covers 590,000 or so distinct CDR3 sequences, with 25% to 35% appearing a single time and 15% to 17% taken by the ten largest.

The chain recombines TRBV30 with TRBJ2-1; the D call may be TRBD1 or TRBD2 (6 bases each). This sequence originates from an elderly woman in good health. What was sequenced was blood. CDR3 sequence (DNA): TGTGCCTGGACCGCGGGGACATTCTACAATGAGCAGTTCTTC. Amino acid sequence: CAWTAGTFYNEQFF. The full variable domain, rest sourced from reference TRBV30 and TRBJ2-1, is SQTIHQWPATLVQPVGSPLSLECTVEGTSNPNLYWYRQAAGRGLQLLFYSVGIGQISSEVPQNLSASRPQDRQFILSSKKLLLSDSGFYLCAWTAGTFYNEQFFGPGTRLTVL.